Below are 15 T cell receptor beta chains sequenced from a single sample in a study of cytomegalovirus exposure and HLA in healthy donors. Primers included in the PCR were 60 Vbeta and 13 Jbeta primers. This table comes from immunoSEQ multiplex PCR, and its TCRdb copy is limited to in-frame clones, with some not included. The repertoire holds around 130,000 clones, 61% seen once, with approximately 1.8% in the top ten. What was sequenced was PBMCs. The receptors come from a male donor in good health and CMV-seronegative.

The rearrangement joins TRBV27 to TRBJ1-6; tentatively, D is TRBD1 (6 bases). Germline V gene lookup returns CDR1 MNHEY and CDR2 SMNVEV (reference sequence). Trimming shortened V by 7 bases and J by 10 bases, and 17 bases separated the two germline ends. The CDR3 covers 14 residues. The CDR3 DNA reads TGTGCCAGCACCTTAGTAGCAGGGGACTCACCCCTCCACTTT. Translating gives CASTLVAGDSPLHF.

This clone was recorded a few times. The chain combines TRBV13 with TRBJ2-5; a weak D match, TRBD1 (6 bases). The CDR3 runs to 16 residues. CDR1 PRHDT and CDR2 FYEKMQ come from the germline V gene (reference sequence). The V end was cut by 5 bases, the J end by 2 bases, with 18 bases between. The CDR3 region has the DNA TGTGCCAGCAGCCAACTAAGGACAGACGAACAAGAGACCCAGTACTTC. It translates to CASSQLRTDEQETQYF. The full variable domain, with the rest looked up from reference TRBV13 and TRBJ2-5, is AAGVIQSPRHLIKEKRETATLKCYPIPRHDTVYWYQQGPGQDPQFLISFYEKMQSDKGSIPDRFSAQQFSDYHSELNMSSLELGDSALYFCASSQLRTDEQETQYFGPGTRLLVL.

The rearrangement uses TRBV7-9 and TRBJ1-3; 8 positions match TRBD1. The V and J ends lost 3 bases and 0 bases, in that order; junction bases with no gene match: 4. In germline, CDR1 is SEHNR, CDR2 FQNEAQ (reference sequence). CDR3 length: 16 residues. The CDR3 DNA sequence: TGTGCCAGCAGCTTGACAGGGGCCTACTCTGGAAACACCATATATTTT. This codes for CASSLTGAYSGNTIYF. Full variable domain (rest looked up from reference TRBV7-9 and TRBJ1-3): DTGVSQNPRHKITKRGQNVTFRCDPISEHNRLYWYRQTLGQGPEFLTYFQNEAQLEKSRLLSDRFSAERPKGSFSTLEIQRTEQGDSAMYLCASSLTGAYSGNTIYFGEGSWLTVV.

The chain links TRBV5-1 to TRBJ1-1, with TRBD1 as a possible D gene (6 bases). V was pared by 4 bases and J by 5 bases, with 21 bases between. CDR1 is SGHRS and CDR2 is YFSETQ in the germline V gene. The CDR3 length is 16 residues. CDR3: CASSPGDFVLRTEAFF. CDR3 coding DNA: TGCGCCAGCAGCCCAGGGGATTTCGTTTTGAGGACTGAAGCTTTCTTT.

The chain recombines TRBV2 with TRBJ2-1; no definite D call. V was pared by 7 bases and J by 0 bases, with 10 bases between. CDR3 length equals 14 residues. In germline, CDR1 is SNHLY, CDR2 FYNNEI. The CDR3 DNA reads TGTGCCAGCAATCCCACATCCTCCTACAATGAGCAGTTCTTC. This codes for CASNPTSSYNEQFF.

V usage is TRBV10-1 and J usage is TRBJ2-7; TRBD1 might be the D (6 bases). The CDR3 is 15 amino acids. The V gene lost 4 bases and the J gene lost 6 bases, with 19 bases spanning the gap. Germline values: CDR1 WNHNN, CDR2 SYGVQD (reference sequence). CDR3 bases: TGCGCCAGCAGTGTTCAAGGGGGTCTGGGGGTCGAGCAGTACTTC. Translation: CASSVQGGLGVEQYF.

The chain uses TRBV19 and TRBJ1-5; tentatively, D is TRBD1 (5 bases). The CDR3 extends over 18 amino acids. Germline CDR1 and CDR2: LNHDA and SQIVND (reference sequence). Trimming pared 1 base from V and 7 bases from J, leaving 23 bases between. CDR3 nucleotides: TGTGCCAGTAGTATAGCCGGTTTAGCAACGGGGGGAGGACAGCCCCAGCATTTT. This codes for CASSIAGLATGGGQPQHF.

The table lists this clone with a few counts. This chain uses TRBV5-6 with TRBJ1-2; D not certain. The germline V gene encodes CDR1 SGHDT and CDR2 YYEEEE. With 3 bases removed from V and 0 bases from J, the gap between germline ends came to 15 bases. The CDR3 length is 16 residues. CDR3 loop: CASSSQTERPNYGYTF. CDR3 in DNA: TGTGCCAGCAGCTCCCAGACTGAACGCCCTAACTATGGCTACACCTTC.

J is TRBJ1-6 and V is TRBV5-4, with TRBD1 identical over 7 bases. Trimming cost V 4 bases and J 10 bases; bases outside gene matches: 11. Germline-derived CDR1 and CDR2 are SGHNT and YYREEE (reference sequence). This CDR3 is 15 amino acids long. CDR3 nucleotide sequence: TGTGCCAGCAGCGCCTACAGGGGAAGGGACTCACCCCTCCACTTT. This encodes CASSAYRGRDSPLHF.

This clone was counted a few times. This chain joins TRBV7-7 and TRBJ2-2; TRBD1 is a possible D gene (5 bases). The germline V and J ends were trimmed by 6 bases and 1 base, with 18 bases remaining between them. The CDR3 contains 17 residues. Germline CDR1 SSHAT, CDR2 FNYEAQ (reference sequence). This CDR3 reads CASSYDIERGNTGELFF. The DNA of the CDR3 is TGTGCCAGCAGTTATGATATCGAAAGGGGGAACACCGGGGAGCTGTTTTTT.

This clone is a singleton in its sample. At one end, the junction sequence differs from germline, possibly due to a read error. V gene TRBV7-3 combines with J gene TRBJ2-1; D is unclear. The germline CDR1 and CDR2 sequences are SGHTA and FQGTGA. The CDR3 runs 13 residues. The CDR3 region has the DNA TGTGCCAGCAGCTTCTCCAGAGAATATGGGCCGATCTTC. The encoded protein is CASSFSREYGPIF.

The gene calls are TRBV5-6 and TRBJ1-6; 9 nucleotides line up with TRBD1. Germline V lookup: CDR1 SGHDT, CDR2 YYEEEE. V lost 0 bases and J lost 6; bases outside the gene matches: 1. This CDR3 spans 15 amino acids. CDR3 loop: CASSLDRGPNSPLHF. As DNA, the CDR3 is TGTGCCAGCAGCTTGGACAGGGGGCCTAATTCACCCCTCCACTTT.

V usage is TRBV5-1 and J usage is TRBJ2-3, with D hard to call. The CDR3 is 12 residues long. Germline lookup yields CDR1 SGHRS and CDR2 YFSETQ. Deletions cut 4 bases from V and 2 bases from J, with 5 bases between. The CDR3 loop is CASSPNTDTQYF. CDR3 nucleotide sequence: TGCGCCAGCAGCCCAAACACAGATACGCAGTATTTT.

The chain's CDR3 is CASSVQGSDSPLHF. The DNA for the CDR3 is TGTGCCAGCAGTGTTCAGGGGTCGGATTCACCCCTCCACTTT. The chain uses TRBV9 and TRBJ1-6, with D maybe TRBD1 (6 bases). The CDR3 loop spans 14 amino acids. The V end lost 5 bases, the J end lost 8 bases, and 14 bases lay between the germline ends. Germline V gene lookup returns CDR1 SGDLS and CDR2 YYNGEE.

CDR3 DNA sequence: TGTGCCAGCAGTTATCGGCAGGCCTACAATGAGCAGTTCTTC. Protein: CASSYRQAYNEQFF. V is TRBV28 and J is TRBJ2-1; no definite D call. The V end lost 4 bases, the J end lost 2 bases, and 9 bases lay between the germline ends. CDR1 and CDR2 (germline): MDHEN, SYDVKM. The CDR3 has 14 amino acids.